What follows describes a single T cell receptor (beta chain). Its antigen is not identified. This entry is derived from a study of tumor-infiltrating lymphocytes in primary liver carcinoma. The wider study: Patients comprised men and women whose ages fell between 30 and 69 years. Sample yields, roughly 3.5 to 7.5 million productive TCRbeta reads, were similar across the tissue types. Study-wide results and limits: Compared with tumor region pairs, tumor-adjacent and tumor-blood pairs overlapped less. Tumors and blood were compared for top-250-clone fraction, and tumors had the significantly higher value (p = 0.039).

Trimming removed 3 bases from V and 9 bases from J; junction bases left unmatched: 14. The CDR3 length is 16 residues. Germline lookup yields CDR1 SGHKS and CDR2 YYEKEE (reference sequence). Making TCR beta cDNA involved around 540 ng total RNA and a constant-region primer. Slightly modified ARM-PCR served as the procedure for the TCR beta libraries. These libraries came from three rounds of nested multiplex PCR. With TRBV1-TRBV30 forward primers and a C-beta reverse primer, the first two PCR rounds were run for approximately 9 cycles each. Via MiXCR, TCRdb re-called the multiplex PCR reads, giving one row per CDR3 protein. The data show some 190,000 distinct CDR3 sequences, about 60% seen once. Unsorted whole blood supplied the blood RNA, and germline DNA was isolated too.

Input material: peripheral blood. The receptor was derived from a middle-aged man with primary liver carcinoma and hepatitis B virus infection. The chain carries TRBV5-5 and TRBJ2-1; 8 bases fit TRBD2. This chain's CDR3 is CASSSPGTRGVGEQFF. In nucleotides, the CDR3 is TGTGCCAGCAGCTCCCCCGGGACTAGGGGTGTCGGTGAGCAGTTCTTC. Based on the CDR3 plus reference TRBV5-5 and TRBJ2-1, the full variable domain is DAGVTQSPTHLIKTRGQQVTLRCSPISGHKSVSWYQQVLGQGPQFIFQYYEKEERGRGNFPDRFSARQFPNYSSELNVNALLLGDSALYLCASSSPGTRGVGEQFFGPGTRLTVL.